These T cell receptor beta chains were read from a single sample in a study of beta chain features in type 1 diabetes. Profiled with immunoSEQ multiplex PCR; TCRdb holds only in-frame clones, not every one. The sample consists of more than 250,000 clones, over 12% of them appearing once. The sequenced sample consisted of naive CD4+ T cells from blood. The receptors shown here come from a man younger than 35 with type 1 diabetes. CDR3s include the opening cysteine and the closing phenylalanine or tryptophan. D genes are given only for firm matches. Expanded clones are given a class, and other clones once, few, many or no size at all.

DNA: TGCGCCAGCAGCCAACTCCTGGAGACTAGCGGGGGAGGGAATGAGCAGTTCTTC; CDR3: CASSQLLETSGGGNEQFF; J: TRBJ2-1; size: few; D: TRBD2; V: TRBV4-3; length: 18
DNA: TGTGCCATCGGATCCCCGGGACAGGGGCCGGGGCCCCAGCATTTT; CDR3: CAIGSPGQGPGPQHF; J: TRBJ1-5; size: NA; D: TRBD1; V: TRBV10-3; length: 15
DNA: TGTGCCAGCAGCTTCGGACACGTCTCCTACGAGCAGTACTTC; CDR3: CASSFGHVSYEQYF; J: TRBJ2-7; size: few; D: NA; V: TRBV5-5; length: 14
DNA: TGTGCCAGCAGCTCCGCTTACGGGAGGAGGCGGAACACCATATATTTT; CDR3: CASSSAYGRRRNTIYF; J: TRBJ1-3; size: NA; D: NA; V: TRBV7-9; length: 16
DNA: TGTGCCAGCAGCGTACGACTAGCGGGGGCCGACAATGAGCAGTTCTTC; CDR3: CASSVRLAGADNEQFF; J: TRBJ2-1; size: few; D: TRBD2; V: TRBV9; length: 16
DNA: TGTGCCAGCAGCTTGCCGGCGCACCTTAGCGGGAGAAGCACAGATACGCAGTATTTT; CDR3: CASSLPAHLSGRSTDTQYF; J: TRBJ2-3; size: NA; D: TRBD2; V: TRBV7-9; length: 19
DNA: TGCAGCGTTGTCCGGGACACCTACAATGAGCAGTTCTTC; CDR3: CSVVRDTYNEQFF; J: TRBJ2-1; size: NA; D: NA; V: TRBV29-1; length: 13
DNA: TGTGCCAGCAGCGAAGACAGGGCTGGGGCCAACGTCCTGACTTTC; CDR3: CASSEDRAGANVLTF; J: TRBJ2-6; size: NA; D: TRBD1; V: TRBV7-6; length: 15
DNA: TGTGCCTGGAGTGTTCAGGGGCTTCAGCCCCAGCATTTT; CDR3: CAWSVQGLQPQHF; J: TRBJ1-5; size: NA; D: NA; V: TRBV30; length: 13
DNA: TGTGCCACCAGCACGGGACAGACCTACGAGCAGTACTTC; CDR3: CATSTGQTYEQYF; J: TRBJ2-7; size: NA; D: TRBD1; V: TRBV15; length: 13
DNA: TGTGCCAGCAGTGTCGACAGTATCTATGGCTACACCTTC; CDR3: CASSVDSIYGYTF; J: TRBJ1-2; size: few; D: NA; V: TRBV2; length: 13
DNA: TGCAGCAGCCGGCGAGTTGGAGGGGAAGCTTTCTTT; CDR3: CSSRRVGGEAFF; J: TRBJ1-1; size: NA; D: NA; V: TRBV29-1; length: 12
DNA: TGTGCCAGCAGTGAACAGGGTTTGGTTGGCTACACCTTC; CDR3: CASSEQGLVGYTF; J: TRBJ1-2; size: NA; D: NA; V: TRBV5-6; length: 13
DNA: TGTGCCAGCAGTTCCCCTCTCGGTGCAGCGGACAGGGGAAACGAGCAGTACTTC; CDR3: CASSSPLGAADRGNEQYF; J: TRBJ2-7; size: NA; D: TRBD1; V: TRBV28; length: 18
DNA: TGTGCCAGTAGTATCTCAGGGCCTCTCAATCAGCCCCAGCATTTT; CDR3: CASSISGPLNQPQHF; J: TRBJ1-5; size: NA; D: NA; V: TRBV19; length: 15
DNA: TGTGCCAGCAGCTCCCCTAGCGGGAGTGCAGATACGCAGTATTTT; CDR3: CASSSPSGSADTQYF; J: TRBJ2-3; size: NA; D: TRBD2; V: TRBV6-5; length: 15
DNA: TGTGCCAGCAGTTCCTCGGTCTTCGAGACCCAGTACTTC; CDR3: CASSSSVFETQYF; J: TRBJ2-5; size: few; D: NA; V: TRBV28; length: 13
DNA: TGCGCCAGCAGCTTTATGACTAGCGGGACTAACAATGAGCAGTTCTTC; CDR3: CASSFMTSGTNNEQFF; J: TRBJ2-1; size: few; D: TRBD2; V: TRBV5-1; length: 16
DNA: TGTGCCAGCAGCGCCCGACTAGCGAGCACAGATACGCAGTATTTT; CDR3: CASSARLASTDTQYF; J: TRBJ2-3; size: NA; D: TRBD2; V: TRBV7-8; length: 15
DNA: TGTGCCAGCAGTGAGCCGGGACAGGGTTCCTACGAGCAGTACTTC; CDR3: CASSEPGQGSYEQYF; J: TRBJ2-7; size: few; D: TRBD1; V: TRBV6-1; length: 15
DNA: TGTGCCAGCTCACCACTCAGCGGGGGCACAGATACGCAGTATTTT; CDR3: CASSPLSGGTDTQYF; J: TRBJ2-3; size: few; D: TRBD2; V: TRBV18; length: 15
DNA: TGTGCCAGTACCCTGCAGAGCGGGGAGAGCACAGATACGCAGTATTTT; CDR3: CASTLQSGESTDTQYF; J: TRBJ2-3; size: NA; D: TRBD2; V: TRBV19; length: 16
DNA: TGTGCCAGCAGCTCCGACAGGGGGGAGACCCAGTACTTC; CDR3: CASSSDRGETQYF; J: TRBJ2-5; size: few; D: TRBD1; V: TRBV11-2; length: 13
DNA: TGTGCCAGTAGGGGCTCGGCTAGCGGTGAAGAGACCCAGTACTTC; CDR3: CASRGSASGEETQYF; J: TRBJ2-5; size: NA; D: TRBD2; V: TRBV19; length: 15
DNA: TGTGCCATCAGTGAGTCAAGTCGCGGCGAGTACTTC; CDR3: CAISESSRGEYF; J: TRBJ2-7; size: once; D: NA; V: TRBV10-3; length: 12
DNA: TGTGCCAGCAGTTTAGCCAGGTCCTATGGCTACACCTTC; CDR3: CASSLARSYGYTF; J: TRBJ1-2; size: few; D: NA; V: TRBV7-9; length: 13
DNA: TGTGCCAGTAGCAGCAGGGGGCGCCCGGGCCAGCCCCAGCATTTT; CDR3: CASSSRGRPGQPQHF; J: TRBJ1-5; size: NA; D: TRBD1; V: TRBV19; length: 15
DNA: TGTGCCAGCAGCTTACCCCGGGACTACTTAAGGGAGCAGTACTTC; CDR3: CASSLPRDYLREQYF; J: TRBJ2-7; size: NA; D: TRBD2; V: TRBV11-2; length: 15
DNA: TGTGCCAGCAGTTCGGGACAGGGGAAAAACTATGGCTACACCTTC; CDR3: CASSSGQGKNYGYTF; J: TRBJ1-2; size: NA; D: TRBD1; V: TRBV28; length: 15
DNA: TGTGCCATCAGTTTAAGAGCGGGAGCCGGGGAGACCCAGTACTTC; CDR3: CAISLRAGAGETQYF; J: TRBJ2-5; size: few; D: TRBD2; V: TRBV10-3; length: 15
DNA: TGTGCCATCAGGGCGGACATCACTGGAGGCTACACCTTC; CDR3: CAIRADITGGYTF; J: TRBJ1-2; size: NA; D: NA; V: TRBV10-3; length: 13
DNA: TGTGCCAGCAGCCGCTGGGGGACAGGGGGCGGCGGCTACACCTTC; CDR3: CASSRWGTGGGGYTF; J: TRBJ1-2; size: NA; D: TRBD1; V: TRBV5-4; length: 15
DNA: TGTGCCAGCAGCGCCAGAGGGCCTGGTTCCGATACGCAGTATTTT; CDR3: CASSARGPGSDTQYF; J: TRBJ2-3; size: few; D: NA; V: TRBV9; length: 15
DNA: TGTGCCTGGAGTGTAACGGGAGAGACCCAGTACTTC; CDR3: CAWSVTGETQYF; J: TRBJ2-5; size: few; D: NA; V: TRBV30; length: 12